This record covers a single TCR beta chain. Antigen: not known. The germline gives CDR1 SNHLY, CDR2 FYNNEI. J gave up 4 bases and V 4 bases, and 5 bases lay outside the gene matches. CDR3 length equals 14 residues. This sample was included in a study of cytomegalovirus exposure and HLA in healthy donors. Profiling relied on immunoSEQ multiplex PCR, and the TCRdb table lists in-frame clones only, not all of them. The table records approximately 100,000 clones, about 88% of them present only once. Study observations and caveats: Diagnosis of cytomegalovirus status made by the classifier reportedly showed high specificity and sensitivity.

This clonotype originated in a man aged 18 to 29 in good health and CMV-seropositive. The chain recombines TRBV2 with TRBJ2-5, with 8 bases that match TRBD1. The sample taken for sequencing was PBMCs. DNA for the CDR3: TGTGCCAGCAGTGTACGGACAGGGCCAGAGACCCAGTACTTC. Protein sequence: CASSVRTGPETQYF.